Presented here are 16 T cell receptor beta chains from one specimen sequenced in a study of response to subunit inactivated influenza vaccine. TCRdb redid the calling of the RT-PCR reads with MiXCR, one entry per CDR3 protein. Among 280,000 or so distinct CDR3 sequences, around a fifth were seen once, and the ten largest hold 9.5% to 13%. The sample in question was PBMCs from blood, obtained 21 months after vaccination. The receptors derive from a man aged 50 to 69 who received an inactivated influenza vaccine.

This clonotype was counted a few times. This chain links TRBV5-1 with TRBJ1-4, with 9 bases lining up with TRBD1. The germline V gene has CDR1 SGHRS and CDR2 YFSETQ. V dropped 2 bases and J dropped 0; count of bases not matched to a gene: 11. The CDR3 is 19 residues long. CDR3 nucleotides: TGCGCCAGCAGCTTCTCCGGGACAGGGACCCCTGCAACTAATGAAAAACTGTTTTTT. Its translation: CASSFSGTGTPATNEKLFF.

V usage is TRBV3-1 and J usage is TRBJ2-7; D perhaps matches TRBD2 (5 bases). V lost 2 bases and J lost 1, with 12 bases in between. CDR1 is LGHDT and CDR2 is YNNKEL in the germline V gene (reference sequence). The CDR3 has 15 amino acids. The CDR3: CASSQRTFESYEQYF. The CDR3 DNA sequence: TGTGCCAGCAGCCAACGGACTTTCGAATCCTACGAGCAGTACTTC.

A few counts support this clonotype. The V call is TRBV5-1, the J call TRBJ1-6; 10 bases fit TRBD1. Germline V gene data show CDR1 as SGHRS and CDR2 as YFSETQ. CDR3 length: 16 residues. V lost 0 bases and J lost 7; bases outside the gene matches: 4. CDR3 protein: CASSLEPGQGNSPLHF. The CDR3 region has the DNA TGCGCCAGCAGCTTGGAGCCGGGACAGGGGAATTCACCCCTCCACTTT.

This clonotype was observed a few times. The rearrangement joins TRBV29-1 to TRBJ2-5; tentative D call: TRBD2 (6 bases). There are 14 residues in the CDR3. CDR1 and CDR2 from the germline V gene are SQVTM and ANQGSEA. Trimming took off 3 bases at V and 7 bases at J, with 18 bases between the two ends. The chain's CDR3 is CSVDWRGSGRTQYF. The CDR3, as DNA: TGCAGCGTTGATTGGCGGGGATCAGGGAGGACCCAGTACTTC.

The rearrangement uses TRBV5-1 and TRBJ2-7; weak D call: TRBD1 (5 bases). The germline V gene has CDR1 SGHRS and CDR2 YFSETQ. Between the trimmed V and J ends, which lost 0 bases and 3 bases, there was a span of 10 bases. This CDR3 contains 14 residues. The CDR3 DNA reads TGCGCCAGCAGCTTGGCTCCAGGGAACTACGAGCAGTACTTC. It encodes CASSLAPGNYEQYF.

The chain uses TRBV20-1 and TRBJ2-1; D is uncertain. The CDR3 loop spans 17 amino acids. Germline CDR1 DFQATT, CDR2 SNEGSKA (reference sequence). V was shortened by 3 bases and J by 3 bases, with 21 bases between the two germline ends. CDR3 sequence (DNA): TGCAGTGCTAGGGCCTGGGCTCTAGGCCTTGTCTACAATGAGCAGTTCTTC. Its protein product is CSARAWALGLVYNEQFF.

This clonotype was observed a few times. The V call is TRBV7-3, the J call TRBJ2-1, with 8 bases that match TRBD1. Looked up from germline, CDR1 is SGHTA and CDR2 is FQGTGA. V was pared by 4 bases and J by 9 bases, with 5 bases of the junction left unmatched. The CDR3 length is 13 residues. The CDR3 spells CASSSDRVGEQFF. CDR3 nucleotides: TGTGCCAGCAGCTCGGACAGGGTGGGTGAGCAGTTCTTC.

The table lists this clonotype with many counts. This chain links TRBV10-3 with TRBJ2-1, with D unresolved. The CDR3 contains 14 residues. Germline CDR1 is ENHRY and CDR2 is SYGVKD. V was cut by 1 base and J by 10 bases, with 14 bases left in between. In nucleotides, the CDR3 is TGTGCCATCAGTGAGTTAGGCCTAGTGGGCGAGCAGTTCTTC. Its protein is CAISELGLVGEQFF.

There are a few counts of this clonotype. This chain joins TRBV10-3 and TRBJ1-5, with D unclear. Trimming pared 2 bases from V and 4 bases from J, leaving 12 bases between. Germline assignment: CDR1 ENHRY and CDR2 SYGVKD. The CDR3 is made up of 15 amino acids. CDR3 nucleotide sequence: TGTGCCATCAGTGAGACTCAGGACGGGAATCAGCCCCAGCATTTT. It yields the protein CAISETQDGNQPQHF.

This clonotype has ten or more counts. This chain links TRBV4-3 with TRBJ2-1; possible D gene TRBD1, 6 bases. The V gene lost 7 bases and the J gene lost 5 bases, with 15 bases spanning the gap. The CDR3 totals 14 residues. Germline CDR1 LGHNA, CDR2 YSLEER. Here the CDR3 reads CASTQGPPHNEQFF. CDR3 nucleotides: TGCGCCAGCACCCAGGGGCCTCCTCACAATGAGCAGTTCTTC.

The CDR3 DNA sequence: TGCAGTGCTAGGTCCCTAGCGGAAAGCACAGATACGCAGTATTTT. It is translated as CSARSLAESTDTQYF. The rearrangement links TRBV20-1 to TRBJ2-3, with 7 bases fitting TRBD2. The CDR3 length is 15 residues. V was pared by 3 bases and J by 0 bases, with 6 bases of the junction left unmatched. Germline V gene data show CDR1 as DFQATT and CDR2 as SNEGSKA (reference sequence).

V and J are TRBV15 and TRBJ2-5; 7 bases fit TRBD1. V shed 2 bases, J shed 1 base, and the junction held 4 bases outside the gene matches. The length of the CDR3 is 15 residues. Germline CDR1 and CDR2: LNHNV and YYDKDF (reference sequence). The CDR3: CATSRRGTAQETQYF. In DNA form, the CDR3 reads TGTGCCACCAGCAGAAGAGGGACAGCCCAAGAGACCCAGTACTTC. The entire variable domain, with the rest obtained from reference TRBV15 and TRBJ2-5, is as follows: DAMVIQNPRYQVTQFGKPVTLSCSQTLNHNVMYWYQQKSSQAPKLLFHYYDKDFNNEADTPDNFQSRRPNTSFCFLDIRSPGLGDTAMYLCATSRRGTAQETQYFGPGTRLLVL.

This rearrangement joins TRBV15 to TRBJ2-7; possibly TRBD2 for D (6 bases). This CDR3 has 15 amino acids. V was shortened by 5 bases and J by 2 bases, with 16 bases between the two germline ends. Germline-derived CDR1 and CDR2 are LNHNV and YYDKDF (reference sequence). CDR3 in amino acids: CATSGGRAATYEQYF. The CDR3 region has the DNA TGTGCCACCAGCGGAGGGCGGGCCGCTACCTACGAGCAGTACTTC.

This sequence joins TRBV9 and TRBJ1-1, with a tentative D call TRBD1 (5 bases). Germline V gene lookup returns CDR1 SGDLS and CDR2 YYNGEE. The CDR3 sequence is 13 residues long. The V and J ends lost 0 bases and 8 bases respectively, with 11 bases between them. The CDR3 loop is CASSVVGAREAFF. The CDR3, as DNA: TGTGCCAGCAGCGTAGTTGGGGCTCGAGAAGCTTTCTTT.

This clonotype was seen more than once but under ten times. The chain combines TRBV4-2 with TRBJ1-5, with unresolved D. The CDR3 runs 15 residues. The V gene lost 4 bases and the J gene lost 5 bases, with 15 bases spanning the gap. Germline CDR1 is LGHNA and CDR2 is YNFKEQ. The CDR3 DNA is TGTGCCAGCAGCCCCCATCGTCGACAAGATCAGCCCCAGCATTTT. It codes for CASSPHRRQDQPQHF.

The chain couples TRBV7-8 to TRBJ2-2, with TRBD2 identical over 9 bases. Germline lookup yields CDR1 SGHVS and CDR2 FQNEAQ. Trimming removed 2 bases from V and 4 bases from J; junction bases left unmatched: 8. This CDR3 has 17 residues. As DNA, the CDR3 is TGTGCCAGCAGCTTACGCAGTAGCGGGAGTCGCACCGGGGAGCTGTTTTTT. Protein product: CASSLRSSGSRTGELFF.